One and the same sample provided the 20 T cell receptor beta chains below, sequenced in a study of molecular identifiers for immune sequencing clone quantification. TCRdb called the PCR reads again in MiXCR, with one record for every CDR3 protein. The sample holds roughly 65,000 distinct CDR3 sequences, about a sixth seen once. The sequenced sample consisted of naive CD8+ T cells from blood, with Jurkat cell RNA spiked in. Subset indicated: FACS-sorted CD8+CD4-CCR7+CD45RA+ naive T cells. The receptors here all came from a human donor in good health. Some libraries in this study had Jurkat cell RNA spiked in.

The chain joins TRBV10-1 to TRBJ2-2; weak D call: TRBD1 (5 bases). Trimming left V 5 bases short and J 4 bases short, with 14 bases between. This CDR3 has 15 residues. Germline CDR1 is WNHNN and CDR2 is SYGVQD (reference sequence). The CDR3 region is CASSFQGSGTGELFF. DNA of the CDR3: TGCGCCAGCAGTTTTCAGGGCTCGGGCACCGGGGAGCTGTTTTTT.

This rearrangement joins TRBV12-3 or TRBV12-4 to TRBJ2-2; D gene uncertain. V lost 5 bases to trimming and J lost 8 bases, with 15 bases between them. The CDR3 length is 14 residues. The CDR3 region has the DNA TGTGCCAGCAGTCCCTCCTCGGTGCGAGGGGAGCTGTTTTTT. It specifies CASSPSSVRGELFF.

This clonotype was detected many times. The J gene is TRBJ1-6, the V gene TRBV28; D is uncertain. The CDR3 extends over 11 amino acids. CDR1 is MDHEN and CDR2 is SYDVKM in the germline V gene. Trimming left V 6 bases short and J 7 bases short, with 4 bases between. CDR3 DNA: TGTGCCAGCAGCTTAAATTCACCCCTCCACTTT. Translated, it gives CASSLNSPLHF.

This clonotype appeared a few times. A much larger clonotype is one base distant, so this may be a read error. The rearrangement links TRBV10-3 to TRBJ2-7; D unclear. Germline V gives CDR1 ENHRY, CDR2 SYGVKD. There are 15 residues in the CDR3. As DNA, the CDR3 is TGTGCCATCAGTGACCCCGGGCTCACCCCGCACGAGCAGCACTTC. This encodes CAISDPGLTPHEQHF.

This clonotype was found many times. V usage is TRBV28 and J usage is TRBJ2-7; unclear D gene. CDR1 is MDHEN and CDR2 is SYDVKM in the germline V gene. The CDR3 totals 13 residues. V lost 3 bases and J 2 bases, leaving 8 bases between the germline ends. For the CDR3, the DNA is TGTGCCAGCAGTTTGGCAGCAGCCTACGAGCAGTACTTC. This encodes CASSLAAAYEQYF.

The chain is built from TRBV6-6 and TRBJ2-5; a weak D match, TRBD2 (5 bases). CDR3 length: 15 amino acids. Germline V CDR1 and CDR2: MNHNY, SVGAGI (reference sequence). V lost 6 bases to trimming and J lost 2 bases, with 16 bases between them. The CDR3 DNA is TGTGCCAGCAGCCTCACGGACTGGGAACAAGAGACCCAGTACTTC. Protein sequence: CASSLTDWEQETQYF.

CDR3 protein: CASTLGPGNTIYF. The CDR3 DNA is TGTGCCAGCACCTTAGGTCCCGGAAACACCATATATTTT. The genes are TRBV5-6 and TRBJ1-3; D is uncertain. Germline CDR1 is SGHDT and CDR2 is YYEEEE. The CDR3 sequence is 13 residues long. The V end was cut by 6 bases, the J end by 4 bases, with 11 bases between.

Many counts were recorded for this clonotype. CDR3 sequence (DNA): TGTGCCAGTAGTATCCAGGGCAGGGGGGTCAATCAGCCCCAGCATTTT. Translation gives CASSIQGRGVNQPQHF. This chain connects TRBV19 to TRBJ1-5; 7 bases match TRBD1. V dropped 3 bases and J dropped 3; count of bases not matched to a gene: 8. Looked up from germline, CDR1 is LNHDA and CDR2 is SQIVND (reference sequence). The CDR3 loop spans 16 amino acids. The full variable domain, rest sourced from reference TRBV19 and TRBJ1-5, is DGGITQSPKYLFRKEGQNVTLSCEQNLNHDAMYWYRQDPGQGLRLIYYSQIVNDFQKGDIAEGYSVSREKKESFPLTVTSAQKNPTAFYLCASSIQGRGVNQPQHFGDGTRLSIL.

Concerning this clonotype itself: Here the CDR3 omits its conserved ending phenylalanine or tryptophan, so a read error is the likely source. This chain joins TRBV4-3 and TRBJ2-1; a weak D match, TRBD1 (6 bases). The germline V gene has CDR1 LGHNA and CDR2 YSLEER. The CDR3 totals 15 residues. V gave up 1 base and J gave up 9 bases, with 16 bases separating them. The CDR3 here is CASSQVAGVGSEQFL. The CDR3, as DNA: TGCGCCAGCAGCCAAGTCGCAGGGGTAGGTTCTGAGCAGTTCCTC.

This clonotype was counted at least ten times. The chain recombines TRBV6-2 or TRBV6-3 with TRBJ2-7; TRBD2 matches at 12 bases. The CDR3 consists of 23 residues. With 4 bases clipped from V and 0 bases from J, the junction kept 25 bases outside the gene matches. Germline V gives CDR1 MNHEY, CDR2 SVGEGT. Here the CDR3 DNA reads TGTGCCAGCAGTTCTCTCTACCTAGTTCCCTCTAGCGGGAGGGTTACTAGCTCCTACGAGCAGTACTTC. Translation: CASSSLYLVPSSGRVTSSYEQYF.

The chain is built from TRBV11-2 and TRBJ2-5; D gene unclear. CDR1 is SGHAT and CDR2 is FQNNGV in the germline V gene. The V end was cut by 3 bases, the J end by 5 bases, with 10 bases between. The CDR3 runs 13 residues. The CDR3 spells CASSLWGTETQYF. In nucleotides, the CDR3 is TGTGCCAGCAGCTTGTGGGGTACGGAGACCCAGTACTTC.

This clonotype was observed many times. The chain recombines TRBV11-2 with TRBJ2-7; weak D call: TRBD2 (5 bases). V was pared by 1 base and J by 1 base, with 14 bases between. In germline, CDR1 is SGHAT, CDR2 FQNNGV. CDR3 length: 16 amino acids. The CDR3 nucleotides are TGTGCCAGCAGCTTAGTGCTAGCCCCCAGTTCCTACGAGCAGTACTTC. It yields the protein CASSLVLAPSSYEQYF.

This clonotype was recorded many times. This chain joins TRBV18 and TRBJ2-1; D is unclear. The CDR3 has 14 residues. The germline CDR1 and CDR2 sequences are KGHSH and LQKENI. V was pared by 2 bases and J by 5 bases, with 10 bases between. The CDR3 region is CASSPWDKNNEQFF. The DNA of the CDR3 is TGTGCCAGCTCACCATGGGATAAAAACAATGAGCAGTTCTTC. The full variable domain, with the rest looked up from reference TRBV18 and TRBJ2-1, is NAGVMQNPRHLVRRRGQEARLRCSPMKGHSHVYWYRQLPEEGLKFMVYLQKENIIDESGMPKERFSAEFPKEGPSILRIQQVVRGDSAAYFCASSPWDKNNEQFFGPGTRLTVL.

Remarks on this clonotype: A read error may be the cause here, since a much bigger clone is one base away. DNA for the CDR3: TGTGCCAGCAGTGATACTGGGTCTGGAAACACCATATATTTT. This codes for CASSDTGSGNTIYF. This sequence joins TRBV6-6 and TRBJ1-3; the D is unclear. V was pared by 5 bases and J by 1 base, with 9 bases between. Germline CDR1 and CDR2: MNHNY and SVGAGI (reference sequence). The CDR3 extends over 14 amino acids.

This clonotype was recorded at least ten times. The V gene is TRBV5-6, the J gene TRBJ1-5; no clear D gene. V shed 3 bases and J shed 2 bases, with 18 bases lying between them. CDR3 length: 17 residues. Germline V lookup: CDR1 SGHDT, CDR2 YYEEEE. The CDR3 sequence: CASSSGRGWLGNQPQHF. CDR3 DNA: TGTGCCAGCAGCTCGGGCCGGGGTTGGCTTGGCAATCAGCCCCAGCATTTT.

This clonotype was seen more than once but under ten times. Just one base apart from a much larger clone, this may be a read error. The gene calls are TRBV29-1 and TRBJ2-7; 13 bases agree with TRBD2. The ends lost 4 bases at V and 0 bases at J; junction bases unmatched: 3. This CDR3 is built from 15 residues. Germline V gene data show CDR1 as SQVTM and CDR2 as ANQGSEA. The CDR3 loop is CSVVWTSGGSYEQYF. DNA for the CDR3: TGCAGCGTTGTTTGGACTAGCGGGGGCTCCTACGAGCAGTACTTC.

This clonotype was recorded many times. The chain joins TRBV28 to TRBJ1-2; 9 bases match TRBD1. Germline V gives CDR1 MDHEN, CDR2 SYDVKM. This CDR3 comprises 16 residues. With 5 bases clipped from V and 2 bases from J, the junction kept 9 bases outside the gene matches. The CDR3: CASSPRTGVWNYGYTF. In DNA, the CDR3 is TGTGCCAGCAGTCCGAGGACAGGGGTTTGGAACTATGGCTACACCTTC.

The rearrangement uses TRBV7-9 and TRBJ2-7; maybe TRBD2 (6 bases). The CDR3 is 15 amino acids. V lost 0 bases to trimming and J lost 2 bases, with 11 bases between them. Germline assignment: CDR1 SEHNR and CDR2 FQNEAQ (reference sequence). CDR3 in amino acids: CASSLARGSPYEQYF. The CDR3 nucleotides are TGTGCCAGCAGCTTAGCGCGGGGCAGCCCCTACGAGCAGTACTTC.

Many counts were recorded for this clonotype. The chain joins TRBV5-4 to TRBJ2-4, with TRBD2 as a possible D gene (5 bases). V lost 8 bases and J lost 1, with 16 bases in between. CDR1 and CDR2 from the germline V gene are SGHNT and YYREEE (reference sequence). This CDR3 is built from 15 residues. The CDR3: CARVTRSGAKNIQYF. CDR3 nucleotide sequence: TGTGCCAGGGTAACGAGGTCGGGGGCCAAAAACATTCAGTACTTC.

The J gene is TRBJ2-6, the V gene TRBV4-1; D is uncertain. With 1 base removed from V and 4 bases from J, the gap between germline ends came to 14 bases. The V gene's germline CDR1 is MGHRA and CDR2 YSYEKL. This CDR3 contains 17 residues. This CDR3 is CASSQAPHSLGANVLTF. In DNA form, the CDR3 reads TGCGCCAGCAGCCAAGCCCCCCACAGTCTAGGGGCCAACGTCCTGACTTTC.